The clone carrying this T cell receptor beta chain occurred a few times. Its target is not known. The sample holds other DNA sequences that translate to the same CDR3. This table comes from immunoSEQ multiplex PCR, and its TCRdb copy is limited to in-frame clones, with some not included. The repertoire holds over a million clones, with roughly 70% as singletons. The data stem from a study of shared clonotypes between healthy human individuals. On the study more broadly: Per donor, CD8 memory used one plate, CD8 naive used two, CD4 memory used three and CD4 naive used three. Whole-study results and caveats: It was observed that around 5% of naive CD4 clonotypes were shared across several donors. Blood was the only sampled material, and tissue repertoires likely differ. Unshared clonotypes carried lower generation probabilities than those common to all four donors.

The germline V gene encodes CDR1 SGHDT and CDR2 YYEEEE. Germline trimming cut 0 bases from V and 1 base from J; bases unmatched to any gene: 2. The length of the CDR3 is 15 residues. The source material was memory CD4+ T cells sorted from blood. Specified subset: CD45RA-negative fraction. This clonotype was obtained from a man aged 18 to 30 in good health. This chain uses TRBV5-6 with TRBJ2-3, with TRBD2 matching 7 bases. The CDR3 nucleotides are TGTGCCAGCAGCTTGGCCGGACTAGGCACAGATACGCAGTATTTT. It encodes CASSLAGLGTDTQYF.